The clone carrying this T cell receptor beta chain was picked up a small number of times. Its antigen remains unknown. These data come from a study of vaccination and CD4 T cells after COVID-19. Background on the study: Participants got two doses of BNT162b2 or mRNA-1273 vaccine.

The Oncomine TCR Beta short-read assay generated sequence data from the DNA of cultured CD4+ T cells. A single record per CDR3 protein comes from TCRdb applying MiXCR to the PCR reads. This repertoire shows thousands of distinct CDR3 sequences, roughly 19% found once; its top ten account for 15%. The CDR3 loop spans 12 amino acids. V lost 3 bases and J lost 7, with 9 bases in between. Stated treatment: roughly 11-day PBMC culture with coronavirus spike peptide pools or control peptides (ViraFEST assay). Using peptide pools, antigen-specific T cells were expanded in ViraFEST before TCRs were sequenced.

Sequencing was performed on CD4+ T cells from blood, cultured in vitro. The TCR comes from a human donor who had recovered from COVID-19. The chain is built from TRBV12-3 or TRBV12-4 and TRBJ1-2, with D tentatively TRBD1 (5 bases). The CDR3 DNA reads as TGTGCCAGCAGTTTTGGGGGTCGTGGCTACACCTTC. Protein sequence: CASSFGGRGYTF.